The T cell receptor (beta chain) described here comes from a study of blood T cell repertoires in COVID-19. Study at large: COVID-19 samples collected from the United States, Italy and Spain covered acute and convalescent phases.

CDR3 length equals 15 residues. V lost 5 bases and J lost 0; bases outside the gene matches: 7. Germline V lookup: CDR1 KGHSH, CDR2 LQKENI. Sequencing was performed with immunoSEQ multiplex PCR; in TCRdb, only in-frame clones are kept and a portion is missing. The table has roughly 400,000 clones, roughly 90% seen once; the top ten hold less than 1.5%. Recruits, aged about 18 to 100 years, lived in 20 to 30 US areas. Each exposed participant met a COVID-19 case in the 2 weeks preceding study entry. The source is a woman aged 18-35 years who had been exposed to COVID-19. The sequencing sample was made of PBMCs or T cells enriched from blood (not recorded which). The J gene is TRBJ2-7, the V gene TRBV18; 7 bases fit TRBD1. In DNA form, the CDR3 reads TGTGCCAGCTCAGAGGGGGCCCGGTCCTCCTACGAGCAGTACTTC. Amino acid sequence: CASSEGARSSYEQYF. The entire variable domain, with the rest obtained from reference TRBV18 and TRBJ2-7, is as follows: NAGVMQNPRHLVRRRGQEARLRCSPMKGHSHVYWYRQLPEEGLKFMVYLQKENIIDESGMPKERFSAEFPKEGPSILRIQQVVRGDSAAYFCASSEGARSSYEQYFGPGTRLTVT.